This T cell receptor (beta chain) was profiled in a study of cytomegalovirus exposure and HLA in healthy donors. Study findings and constraints: Upon later analysis, HLA-associated TCR beta chains proved more clonally expanded than other, equally common chains. Rates of TCR association differed by HLA locus in a later analysis, with DRB1 highest and HLA-C lowest. Published work reported that the classifier diagnosed cytomegalovirus status with high specificity and sensitivity.

Primers for the PCR totalled 60 Vbeta and 13 Jbeta. Measured with immunoSEQ multiplex PCR; TCRdb has only the in-frame clones, and not every one. The table lists around 120,000 clones, approximately 80% of them singletons. To note about this clone: Its cognate antigen is unknown.

Germline CDR1 reads MNHEY; CDR2 reads SMNVEV (reference sequence). V was clipped by 5 bases and J by 0 bases, with 11 bases between them. The CDR3 runs 14 residues. The sample taken for sequencing was PBMCs. This TCR was sampled from a boy between 2 and 10 years old in good health and CMV-seronegative. This chain joins TRBV27 and TRBJ2-7; no clear D. The DNA of the CDR3 is TGTGCCAGCAGTACAGCCCGCGACTCCTACGAGCAGTACTTC. Protein sequence: CASSTARDSYEQYF.